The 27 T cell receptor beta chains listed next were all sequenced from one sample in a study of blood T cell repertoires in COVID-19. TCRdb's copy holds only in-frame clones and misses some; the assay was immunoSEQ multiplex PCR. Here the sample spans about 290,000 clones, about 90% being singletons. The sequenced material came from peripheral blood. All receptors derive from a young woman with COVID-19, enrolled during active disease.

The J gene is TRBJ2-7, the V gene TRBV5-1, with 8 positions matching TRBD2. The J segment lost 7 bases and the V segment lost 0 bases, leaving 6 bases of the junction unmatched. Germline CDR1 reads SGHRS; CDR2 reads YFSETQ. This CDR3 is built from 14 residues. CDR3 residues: CASSLASGSVEQYF. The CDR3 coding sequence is TGCGCCAGCAGCTTGGCTAGCGGGTCGGTTGAGCAGTACTTC.

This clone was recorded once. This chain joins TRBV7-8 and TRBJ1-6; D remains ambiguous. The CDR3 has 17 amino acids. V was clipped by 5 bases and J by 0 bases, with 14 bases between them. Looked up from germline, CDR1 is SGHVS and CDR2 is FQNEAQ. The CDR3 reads CASSARGSGSYNSPLHF. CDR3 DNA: TGTGCCAGCAGCGCACGCGGTTCGGGCTCCTATAATTCACCCCTCCACTTT.

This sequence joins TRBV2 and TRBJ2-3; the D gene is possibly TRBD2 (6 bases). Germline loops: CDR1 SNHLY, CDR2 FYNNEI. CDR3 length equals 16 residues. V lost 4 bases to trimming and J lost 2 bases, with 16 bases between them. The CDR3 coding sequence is TGTGCCAGCAGTGGGGTGGCGGGGTGGTTCACAGATACGCAGTATTTT. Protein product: CASSGVAGWFTDTQYF.

The CDR3 region has the DNA TGTGCCAGCTCACCCCCGGGGGTGGCCGGGGAGCTGTTTTTT. Residues: CASSPPGVAGELFF. J is TRBJ2-2 and V is TRBV18; D perhaps matches TRBD2 (6 bases). This CDR3 has 14 amino acids. CDR1 is KGHSH and CDR2 is LQKENI in the germline V gene. V dropped 3 bases and J dropped 6 bases, with 11 bases sitting between them.

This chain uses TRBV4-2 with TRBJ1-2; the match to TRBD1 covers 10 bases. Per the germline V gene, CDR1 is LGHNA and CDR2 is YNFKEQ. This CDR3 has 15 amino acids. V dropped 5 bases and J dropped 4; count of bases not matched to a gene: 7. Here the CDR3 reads CASSGTGVYGYGYTF. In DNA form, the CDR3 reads TGTGCCAGCAGCGGGACAGGGGTATACGGCTATGGCTACACCTTC.

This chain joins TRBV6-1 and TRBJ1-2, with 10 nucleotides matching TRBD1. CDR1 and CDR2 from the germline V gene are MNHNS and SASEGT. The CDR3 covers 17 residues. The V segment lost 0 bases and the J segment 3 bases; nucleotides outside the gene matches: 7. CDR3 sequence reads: CASSEASTGGRDYGYTF. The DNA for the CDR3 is TGTGCCAGCAGTGAAGCGTCGACAGGGGGCCGAGACTATGGCTACACCTTC.

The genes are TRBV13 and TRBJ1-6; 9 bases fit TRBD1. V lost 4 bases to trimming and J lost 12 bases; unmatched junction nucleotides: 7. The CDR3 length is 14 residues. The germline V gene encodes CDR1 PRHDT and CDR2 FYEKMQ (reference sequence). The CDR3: CASSSRDRVLPLHF. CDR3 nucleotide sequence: TGTGCCAGCAGCTCCCGGGACAGGGTCCTACCCCTCCACTTT.

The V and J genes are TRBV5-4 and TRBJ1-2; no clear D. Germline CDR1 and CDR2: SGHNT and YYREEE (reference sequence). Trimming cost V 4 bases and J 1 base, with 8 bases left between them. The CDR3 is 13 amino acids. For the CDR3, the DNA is TGTGCCAGCAGCCAGATCAATAACTATGGCTACACCTTC. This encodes CASSQINNYGYTF.

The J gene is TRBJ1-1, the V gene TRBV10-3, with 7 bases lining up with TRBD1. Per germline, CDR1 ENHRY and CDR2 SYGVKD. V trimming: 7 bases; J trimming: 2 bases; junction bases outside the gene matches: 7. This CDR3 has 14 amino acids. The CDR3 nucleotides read TGTGCCATCACCCCGACAGGGTCAAACACTGAAGCTTTCTTT. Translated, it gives CAITPTGSNTEAFF.

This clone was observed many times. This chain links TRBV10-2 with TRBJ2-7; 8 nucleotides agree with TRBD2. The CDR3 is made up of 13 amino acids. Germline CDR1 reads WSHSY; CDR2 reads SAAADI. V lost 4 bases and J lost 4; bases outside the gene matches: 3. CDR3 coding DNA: TGCGCCAGCAGTGGGGCGGGGGGTTACGAGCAGTACTTC. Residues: CASSGAGGYEQYF.

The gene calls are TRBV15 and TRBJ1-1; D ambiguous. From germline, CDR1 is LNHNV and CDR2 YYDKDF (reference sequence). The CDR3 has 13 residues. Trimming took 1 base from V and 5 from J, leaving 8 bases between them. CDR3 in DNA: TGTGCCACCAGCAGAGCCCCGGGTACTGAAGCTTTCTTT. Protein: CATSRAPGTEAFF.

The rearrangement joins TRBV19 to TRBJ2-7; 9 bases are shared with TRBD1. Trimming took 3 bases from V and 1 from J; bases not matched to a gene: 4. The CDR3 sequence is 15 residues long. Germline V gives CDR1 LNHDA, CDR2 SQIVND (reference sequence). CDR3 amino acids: CASSIWGQGSYEQYF. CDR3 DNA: TGTGCCAGTAGTATTTGGGGACAGGGATCCTACGAGCAGTACTTC.

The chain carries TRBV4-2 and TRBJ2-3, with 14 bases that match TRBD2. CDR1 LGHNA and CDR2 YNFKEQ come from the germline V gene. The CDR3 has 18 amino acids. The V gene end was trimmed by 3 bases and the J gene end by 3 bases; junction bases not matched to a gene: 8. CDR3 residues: CASSQGLAGARGTDTQYF. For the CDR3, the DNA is TGTGCCAGCAGCCAGGGACTAGCGGGGGCCCGAGGTACAGATACGCAGTATTTT.

The CDR3 bases are TGTGCCAGCAGCTGGCAAACAGGGGGCCCCTACAATGAGCAGTTCTTC. This sequence encodes CASSWQTGGPYNEQFF. The chain combines TRBV5-5 with TRBJ2-1, with 9 bases fitting TRBD1. Germline V gives CDR1 SGHKS, CDR2 YYEKEE (reference sequence). This CDR3 contains 16 residues. V gave up 3 bases and J gave up 2 bases; unmatched junction bases: 6.

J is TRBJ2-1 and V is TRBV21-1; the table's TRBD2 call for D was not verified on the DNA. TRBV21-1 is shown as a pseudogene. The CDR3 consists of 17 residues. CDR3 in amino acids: CASSKARGRGGPNEQFF. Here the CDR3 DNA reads TGTGCCAGCAGCAAAGCGCGTGGGCGGGGGGGCCCCAATGAGCAGTTCTTC.

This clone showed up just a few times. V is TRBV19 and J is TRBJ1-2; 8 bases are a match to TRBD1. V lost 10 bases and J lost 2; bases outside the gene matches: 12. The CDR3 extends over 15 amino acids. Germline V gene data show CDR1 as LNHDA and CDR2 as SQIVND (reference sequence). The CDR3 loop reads CATLGGQGANYGYTF. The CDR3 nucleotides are TGTGCCACCCTCGGGGGGCAGGGGGCAAACTATGGCTACACCTTC. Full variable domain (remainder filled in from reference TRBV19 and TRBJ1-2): DGGITQSPKYLFRKEGQNVTLSCEQNLNHDAMYWYRQDPGQGLRLIYYSQIVNDFQKGDIAEGYSVSREKKESFPLTVTSAQKNPTAFYLCATLGGQGANYGYTFGSGTRLTVV.

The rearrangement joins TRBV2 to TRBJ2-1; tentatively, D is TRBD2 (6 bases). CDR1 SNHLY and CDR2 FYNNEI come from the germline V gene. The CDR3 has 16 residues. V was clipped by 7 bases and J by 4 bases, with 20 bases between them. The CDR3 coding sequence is TGTGCCAGCATATTAGGGCGGGGCCGCGCATACAATGAGCAGTTCTTC. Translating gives CASILGRGRAYNEQFF.

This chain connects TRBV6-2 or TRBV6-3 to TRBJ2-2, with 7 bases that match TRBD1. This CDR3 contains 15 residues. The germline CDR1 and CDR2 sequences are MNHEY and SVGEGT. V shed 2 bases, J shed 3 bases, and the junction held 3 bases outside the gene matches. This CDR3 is CASSYPGTDTGELFF. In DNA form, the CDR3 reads TGTGCCAGCAGTTACCCCGGGACAGACACCGGGGAGCTGTTTTTT.

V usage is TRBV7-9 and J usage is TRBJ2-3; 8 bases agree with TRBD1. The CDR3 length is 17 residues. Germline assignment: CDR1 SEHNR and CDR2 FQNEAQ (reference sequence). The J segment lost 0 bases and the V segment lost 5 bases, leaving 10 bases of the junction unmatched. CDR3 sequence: CASSPKGQVLSTDTQYF. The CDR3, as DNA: TGTGCCAGCAGCCCTAAGGGACAGGTCCTTAGCACAGATACGCAGTATTTT.

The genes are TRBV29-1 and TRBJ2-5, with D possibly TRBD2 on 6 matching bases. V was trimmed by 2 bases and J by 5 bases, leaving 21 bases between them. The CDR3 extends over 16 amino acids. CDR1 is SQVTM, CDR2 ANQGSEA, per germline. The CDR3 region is CSVERGRLKRGETQYF. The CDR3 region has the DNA TGCAGCGTTGAAAGAGGGCGGCTAAAACGGGGGGAGACCCAGTACTTC.

In nucleotides, the CDR3 is TGTGCCAGCAGTTTTAGCGAGTACAATGAGCAGTTCTTC. Protein product: CASSFSEYNEQFF. The chain is built from TRBV27 and TRBJ2-1; possibly TRBD2 for D (5 bases). V shed 3 bases and J shed 4 bases, with 7 bases lying between them. CDR1 is MNHEY, CDR2 SMNVEV, per germline (reference sequence). The CDR3 is 13 residues long.

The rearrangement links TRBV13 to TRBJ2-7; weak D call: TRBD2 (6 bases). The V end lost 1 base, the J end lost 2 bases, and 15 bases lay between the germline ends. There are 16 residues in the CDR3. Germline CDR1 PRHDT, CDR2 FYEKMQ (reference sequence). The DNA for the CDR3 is TGTGCCAGCAGCTTAGCCGTTGGAGGGGCCACCTACGAGCAGTACTTC. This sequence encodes CASSLAVGGATYEQYF.

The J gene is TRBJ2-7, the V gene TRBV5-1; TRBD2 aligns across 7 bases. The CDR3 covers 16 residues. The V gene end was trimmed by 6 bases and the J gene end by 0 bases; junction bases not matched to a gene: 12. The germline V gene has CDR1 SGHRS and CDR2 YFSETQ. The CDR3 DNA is TGCGCCAGCAAAGCAGCCGGGACTACGAGCTCCTACGAGCAGTACTTC. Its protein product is CASKAAGTTSSYEQYF.

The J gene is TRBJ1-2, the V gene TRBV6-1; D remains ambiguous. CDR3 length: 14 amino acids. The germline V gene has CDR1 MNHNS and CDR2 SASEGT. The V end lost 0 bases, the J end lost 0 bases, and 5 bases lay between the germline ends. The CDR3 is CASSEATANYGYTF. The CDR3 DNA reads TGTGCCAGCAGTGAAGCAACAGCTAACTATGGCTACACCTTC.

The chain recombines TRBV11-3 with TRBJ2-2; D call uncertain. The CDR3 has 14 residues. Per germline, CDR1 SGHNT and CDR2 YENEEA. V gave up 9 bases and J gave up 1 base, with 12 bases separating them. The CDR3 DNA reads TGTGCCAGTCAATCCGAGGAGAACACCGGGGAGCTGTTTTTT. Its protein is CASQSEENTGELFF. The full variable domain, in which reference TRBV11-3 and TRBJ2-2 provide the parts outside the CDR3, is EAGVVQSPRYKIIEKKQPVAFWCNPISGHNTLYWYLQNLGQGPELLIRYENEEAVDDSQLPKDRFSAERLKGVDSTLKIQPAELGDSAVYLCASQSEENTGELFFGEGSRLTVL.

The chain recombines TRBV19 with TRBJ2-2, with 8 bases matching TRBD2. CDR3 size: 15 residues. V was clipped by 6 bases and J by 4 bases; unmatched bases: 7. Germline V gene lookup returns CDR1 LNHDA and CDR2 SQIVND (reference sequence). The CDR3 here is CASRTGTRGTGELFF. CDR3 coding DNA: TGTGCCAGTAGAACCGGGACTAGGGGCACCGGGGAGCTGTTTTTT.

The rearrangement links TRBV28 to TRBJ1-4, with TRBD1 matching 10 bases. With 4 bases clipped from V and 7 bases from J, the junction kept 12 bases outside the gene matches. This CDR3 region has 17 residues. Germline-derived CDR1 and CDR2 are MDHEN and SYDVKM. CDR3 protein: CASSSPGQGRGSEKLFF. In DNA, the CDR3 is TGTGCCAGCAGTTCCCCGGGACAGGGGAGGGGAAGTGAAAAACTGTTTTTT.